Shown below are 19 T cell receptor beta chains from a single sample sequenced in a study of control samples from healthy donors and cancer patients. Measured with immunoSEQ multiplex PCR; TCRdb has only the in-frame clones, and not every one. The table includes about 140,000 clones, 70% to 90% detected once. The sequencing sample was made of blood. The receptors come from a woman in her thirties in good health.

This chain joins TRBV12-5 and TRBJ1-1, with TRBD1 matching 8 bases. Germline V gene data show CDR1 as LGHNT and CDR2 as FRNRAP. J gave up 4 bases and V 7 bases, and 5 bases lay outside the gene matches. The CDR3 extends over 13 amino acids. CDR3 in amino acids: CASAGGPGTEAFF. In nucleotides, the CDR3 is TGTGCTAGTGCAGGGGGCCCAGGCACTGAAGCTTTCTTT.

The V and J genes are TRBV11-2 and TRBJ2-6; tentatively, D is TRBD2 (6 bases). The germline V gene has CDR1 SGHAT and CDR2 FQNNGV. Trimming removed 4 bases at V and 2 bases at J, with 21 bases between. There are 19 residues in the CDR3. The CDR3 bases are TGTGCCAGCAGCTCAAGAGGCGGGGTAACCTCTCCTGGGGCCAACGTCCTGACTTTC. This codes for CASSSRGGVTSPGANVLTF.

V usage is TRBV5-6 and J usage is TRBJ2-1; 9 nucleotides match TRBD2. This CDR3 comprises 15 residues. In germline, CDR1 is SGHDT, CDR2 YYEEEE. V lost 3 bases to trimming and J lost 7 bases; unmatched junction nucleotides: 8. CDR3 region: CASSWRGGRANEQFF. The CDR3 DNA reads as TGTGCCAGCAGCTGGCGGGGCGGGAGGGCGAATGAGCAGTTCTTC.

J is TRBJ1-1 and V is TRBV7-2, with D possibly being TRBD1 (5 bases). Germline loops: CDR1 SGHTA, CDR2 FQGNSA. V was trimmed by 5 bases and J by 1 base, leaving 8 bases between them. CDR3 size: 13 residues. As DNA, the CDR3 is TGTGCCAGCAGCCCCACAGGGAACACTGAAGCTTTCTTT. Amino acids: CASSPTGNTEAFF. The entire variable domain, with the rest obtained from reference TRBV7-2 and TRBJ1-1, is as follows: GAGVSQSPSNKVTEKGKDVELRCDPISGHTALYWYRQSLGQGLEFLIYFQGNSAPDKSGLPSDRFSAERTGGSVSTLTIQRTQQEDSAVYLCASSPTGNTEAFFGQGTRLTVV.

V gene TRBV1 combines with J gene TRBJ2-7; TRBD2 is the table's D call and was not checked against the DNA. TRBV1 constitutes a pseudogene. This CDR3 has 18 amino acids. CDR3 DNA: TGCACCAGCAGCCAAGATCCCTCACTAGCCATAAGGACCGGGGAGCAGTACTTC. This gives the protein CTSSQDPSLAIRTGEQYF.

The V and J genes are TRBV10-2 and TRBJ1-6, with a tentative D call TRBD1 (5 bases). Between the trimmed V and J ends, which lost 7 bases and 6 bases, there was a span of 7 bases. Per the germline V gene, CDR1 is WSHSY and CDR2 is SAAADI. The CDR3 totals 12 residues. The CDR3 sequence: CASKTVNSPLHF. The DNA of the CDR3 is TGCGCCAGCAAGACAGTTAATTCACCCCTCCACTTT.

As DNA, the CDR3 is TGTGCCAGCAGCGTAGCTGGGGGCCACTCTGGGGCCAACGTCCTGACTTTC. Translated, it gives CASSVAGGHSGANVLTF. The rearrangement links TRBV9 to TRBJ2-6; D is possibly TRBD1 (6 bases). CDR3 length: 17 amino acids. Germline V lookup: CDR1 SGDLS, CDR2 YYNGEE. V dropped 0 bases and J dropped 0 bases, with 10 bases sitting between them. Based on the CDR3 plus reference TRBV9 and TRBJ2-6, the full variable domain is DSGVTQTPKHLITATGQRVTLRCSPRSGDLSVYWYQQSLDQGLQFLIQYYNGEERAKGNILERFSAQQFPDLHSELNLSSLELGDSALYFCASSVAGGHSGANVLTFGAGSRLTVL.

CDR3 amino acids: CASSSIGDLAFF. The DNA for the CDR3 is TGTGCCAGCAGCTCGATCGGGGATTTAGCTTTCTTT. The rearrangement joins TRBV7-9 to TRBJ1-1; unclear D gene. V was cut by 4 bases and J by 10 bases, with 13 bases left in between. The CDR3 extends over 12 amino acids. Germline lookup yields CDR1 SEHNR and CDR2 FQNEAQ (reference sequence).

Details on this clone: The junction and the germline gene differ at one end; a read error may be behind it. V gene TRBV7-7 combines with J gene TRBJ2-7; D possibly uses TRBD1 or TRBD2 (5 bases each). The germline V gene encodes CDR1 SSHAT and CDR2 FNYEAQ (reference sequence). The CDR3 spans 13 residues. The DNA of the CDR3 is TGTGCTAGCAGCATCGGGGCCTCCTACGAGCAGTACTTC. Its translation: CASSIGASYEQYF. Drawing the rest from reference TRBV7-7 and TRBJ2-7, the complete variable domain is GAGVSQSPRYKVTKRGQDVTLRCDPISSHATLYWYQQALGQGPEFLTYFNYEAQPDKSGLPSDRFSAERPEGSISTLTIQRTEQRDSAMYRCASSIGASYEQYFGPGTRLTVT.

The chain is built from TRBV2 and TRBJ2-1, with TRBD2 as a possible D gene (6 bases). Trimming removed 7 bases from V and 9 bases from J, with 22 bases in between. Germline V gene sequence: CDR1 SNHLY, CDR2 FYNNEI. The CDR3 contains 15 residues. DNA of the CDR3: TGTGCCAGCACTTCGACGGGAGTTGGCACCTCTGAGCAGTTCTTC. Amino acids: CASTSTGVGTSEQFF.

Only a few counts were recorded for this clone. The rearrangement joins TRBV7-9 to TRBJ1-6; no clear D gene. Germline-derived CDR1 and CDR2 are SEHNR and FQNEAQ (reference sequence). Trimming left V 1 base short and J 8 bases short, with 9 bases between. The CDR3 has 14 amino acids. This CDR3 reads CASSLVGGDSPLHF. DNA of the CDR3: TGTGCCAGCAGCTTAGTAGGAGGTGATTCACCCCTCCACTTT.

J is TRBJ1-5 and V is TRBV28, with 9 bases fitting TRBD1. This CDR3 has 15 amino acids. V lost 5 bases and J lost 7; bases outside the gene matches: 9. Germline values: CDR1 MDHEN, CDR2 SYDVKM. Written as DNA, the CDR3 is TGTGCCAGCAGTGCGACGGGACAGGGAGGACAGCCCCAGCATTTT. Amino acid sequence: CASSATGQGGQPQHF.

V and J are TRBV29-1 and TRBJ2-7, with no clear D. Trimming took off 4 bases at V and 7 bases at J, with 17 bases between the two ends. The germline V gene has CDR1 SQVTM and CDR2 ANQGSEA. The CDR3 covers 13 residues. In nucleotides, the CDR3 is TGCAGCGTTGGAGAACCACATATTAAAGAGCAGTACTTC. Translating it yields CSVGEPHIKEQYF.

In this sample, this clone turned up once. Here the CDR3 reads CSVHRGNTEAFF. CDR3 nucleotide sequence: TGCAGCGTTCACAGGGGAAACACTGAAGCTTTCTTT. The chain employs TRBV29-1 and TRBJ1-1; 7 nucleotides align to TRBD1. Germline V gene data show CDR1 as SQVTM and CDR2 as ANQGSEA. This CDR3 region has 12 residues. The J segment lost 2 bases and the V segment lost 5 bases, leaving 2 bases of the junction unmatched. Complete variable domain (other parts from reference TRBV29-1 and TRBJ1-1): SAVISQKPSRDICQRGTSLTIQCQVDSQVTMMFWYRQQPGQSLTLIATANQGSEATYESGFVIDKFPISRPNLTFSTLTVSNMSPEDSSIYLCSVHRGNTEAFFGQGTRLTVV.

The rearrangement links TRBV7-9 to TRBJ2-1; the D is unclear. V was trimmed by 6 bases and J by 0 bases, leaving 9 bases between them. This CDR3 comprises 14 residues. Germline values: CDR1 SEHNR, CDR2 FQNEAQ (reference sequence). CDR3 nucleotides: TGTGCCAGCAGGGAACCGAGCTCCTACAATGAGCAGTTCTTC. This sequence encodes CASREPSSYNEQFF.

This sequence joins TRBV5-6 and TRBJ1-1; TRBD1 might be the D (6 bases). V gave up 1 base and J gave up 11 bases, with 18 bases separating them. The CDR3 has 14 residues. CDR1 is SGHDT, CDR2 YYEEEE, per germline. CDR3 DNA: TGTGCCAGCAGCTTGCGGGCCAACAGGGTCGGGGCTTTCTTT. Protein sequence: CASSLRANRVGAFF.

The chain has TRBV5-1 and TRBJ2-3; 8 bases match TRBD1. CDR3 length: 15 amino acids. Germline-derived CDR1 and CDR2 are SGHRS and YFSETQ. V shed 4 bases, J shed 0 bases, and the junction held 4 bases outside the gene matches. The CDR3 nucleotides read TGCGCCAGCAGCCACAGGACAGGGAGCACAGATACGCAGTATTTT. This encodes CASSHRTGSTDTQYF. The full variable domain, its missing parts supplied by reference TRBV5-1 and TRBJ2-3, is KAGVTQTPRYLIKTRGQQVTLSCSPISGHRSVSWYQQTPGQGLQFLFEYFSETQRNKGNFPGRFSGRQFSNSRSEMNVSTLELGDSALYLCASSHRTGSTDTQYFGPGTRLTVL.

The chain recombines TRBV7-3 with TRBJ1-2; no clear D. Germline values: CDR1 SGHTA, CDR2 FQGTGA. This CDR3 region has 14 residues. The V gene lost 5 bases and the J gene lost 3 bases, with 13 bases spanning the gap. The CDR3, as DNA: TGTGCCAGCAGCAATGGGTTGTGGGACTATGGCTACACCTTC. This encodes CASSNGLWDYGYTF. Combining the CDR3 with reference TRBV7-3 and TRBJ1-2 gives the whole variable domain GAGVSQTPSNKVTEKGKYVELRCDPISGHTALYWYRQSLGQGPEFLIYFQGTGAADDSGLPNDRFFAVRPEGSVSTLKIQRTERGDSAVYLCASSNGLWDYGYTFGSGTRLTVV.

The V and J genes are TRBV30 and TRBJ1-5; D is unresolved. CDR1 and CDR2 from the germline V gene are GTSNPN and SVGIG (reference sequence). With 3 bases removed from V and 9 bases from J, the gap between germline ends came to 9 bases. This CDR3 is built from 11 residues. CDR3 DNA: TGTGCCTGGAGCCTCCACGGGCCCCAGCATTTT. This sequence encodes CAWSLHGPQHF.